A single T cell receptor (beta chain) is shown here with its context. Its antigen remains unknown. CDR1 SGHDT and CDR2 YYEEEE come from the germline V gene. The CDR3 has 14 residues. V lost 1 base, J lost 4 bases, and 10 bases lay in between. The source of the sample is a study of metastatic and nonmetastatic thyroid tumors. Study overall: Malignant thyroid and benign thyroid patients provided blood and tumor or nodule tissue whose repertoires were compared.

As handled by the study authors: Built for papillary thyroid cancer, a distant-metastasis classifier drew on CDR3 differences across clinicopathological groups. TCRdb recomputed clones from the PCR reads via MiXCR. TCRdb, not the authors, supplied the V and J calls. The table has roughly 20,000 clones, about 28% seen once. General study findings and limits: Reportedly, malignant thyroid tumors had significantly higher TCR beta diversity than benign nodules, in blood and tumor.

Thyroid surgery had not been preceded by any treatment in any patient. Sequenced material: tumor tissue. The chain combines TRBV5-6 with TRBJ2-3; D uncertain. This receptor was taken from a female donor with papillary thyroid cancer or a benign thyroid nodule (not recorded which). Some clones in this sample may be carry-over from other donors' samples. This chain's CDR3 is CASSLIDTPDTQYF. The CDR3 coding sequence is TGTGCCAGCAGCTTGATCGACACCCCAGATACGCAGTATTTT.